This TCR beta chain was recovered during a study of blood T cell repertoires in COVID-19. TCRdb's copy holds only in-frame clones and misses some; the assay was immunoSEQ multiplex PCR. Here the sample spans under 200,000 clones, about nine tenths being singletons. The germline gives CDR1 SGHRS, CDR2 YFSETQ. Germline trimming cut 2 bases from V and 5 bases from J; bases unmatched to any gene: 3. The CDR3 has 13 residues. The source of this sequence is a man over 45 with acute or convalescent COVID-19. The sample taken for sequencing was peripheral blood. The chain has TRBV5-1 and TRBJ2-7; the match to TRBD2 covers 8 bases. CDR3 loop: CASSFTGGDEQYV. CDR3 coding DNA: TGCGCCAGCAGCTTTACCGGGGGGGACGAGCAGTACGTC.